This is a list of T cell receptor beta chains from one sample in a study of a mutant IDH1 vaccine in newly diagnosed glioma. Sequenced by immunoSEQ multiplex PCR; TCRdb stores in-frame clones only, minus some. The repertoire holds over 40,000 clones, with roughly nine tenths as singletons. For these receptors, no antigen is known. This material consisted of PBMCs, taken from a glioma patient whose treatment included an IDH1 peptide vaccine. The receptor source for this set is a man aged 35 to 55 with glioma. The CDR3 runs from the conserved cysteine through the conserved F or W. D genes are given only for firm matches. Size is omitted from some rows. Given values are once, few, many or a class for expanded clones.

.	TRBJ1-4	14	.	TRBV19	CASRKVEGGEKLFF	TGTGCCAGCCGTAAGGTAGAGGGGGGTGAAAAACTGTTTTTT
.	TRBJ1-6	14	.	TRBV11-2	CASSFTDYNSPLHF	TGTGCCAGCAGCTTTACCGACTATAATTCACCCCTCCACTTT
.	TRBJ1-1	14	.	TRBV7-9	CASSLADSNTEAFF	TGTGCCAGCAGCTTAGCGGACAGTAACACTGAAGCTTTCTTT
.	TRBJ1-2	16	TRBD1	TRBV4-2	CASSQVNLGQGYGYTF	TGTGCCAGCAGCCAAGTTAATTTGGGACAGGGATATGGCTACACCTTC
few	TRBJ2-2	15	TRBD1	TRBV19	CASTHRDRGLRELFF	TGTGCCAGTACACACCGGGACAGGGGTTTAAGGGAGCTGTTTTTT
.	TRBJ1-1	15	TRBD1	TRBV18	CASSSRDRAYTEAFF	TGTGCCAGCTCTTCCCGGGACAGGGCCTACACTGAAGCTTTCTTT
.	TRBJ2-2	14	.	TRBV5-1	CASNGGLGTGELFF	TGCGCCAGCAATGGGGGATTAGGAACCGGGGAGCTGTTTTTT
.	TRBJ2-2	13	.	TRBV30	CAWSEESTGELFF	TGTGCCTGGAGTGAAGAGAGTACCGGGGAGCTGTTTTTT
.	TRBJ2-5	14	.	TRBV5-1	CASTQDYQQETQYF	TGCGCCAGCACCCAGGACTACCAACAAGAGACCCAGTACTTC
.	TRBJ2-7	14	TRBD1	TRBV7-9	CASSLMTGAYEQYF	TGTGCCAGCAGCTTAATGACAGGGGCTTACGAGCAGTACTTC
once	TRBJ2-1	16	TRBD2	TRBV7-9	CASSLRSVAGGNEQFF	TGTGCCAGCAGCCTCCGGTCGGTAGCGGGGGGGAATGAGCAGTTCTTC
.	TRBJ2-7	16	.	TRBV5-8	CASSLNVSPRRYEQYF	TGTGCCAGCAGCTTGAATGTCTCCCCCCGCCGTTACGAGCAGTACTTC
.	TRBJ1-2	13	.	TRBV6-5	CASSYGQGAGYTF	TGTGCCAGCAGTTACGGTCAGGGCGCAGGCTACACCTTC
.	TRBJ1-2	14	.	TRBV5-1	CASSLGPANYGYTF	TGCGCCAGCAGCTTGGGTCCAGCAAACTATGGCTACACCTTC
.	TRBJ1-2	14	.	TRBV5-6	CASSPLRGAHGYTF	TGTGCCAGCAGCCCATTACGGGGGGCTCATGGCTACACCTTC
.	TRBJ2-7	15	.	TRBV4-3	CASSSRRGYSNEQYF	TGCGCCAGCAGCTCTCGGCGGGGCTACTCGAACGAGCAGTACTTC
once	TRBJ1-4	15	.	TRBV5-1	CASSAEVATNEKLFF	TGCGCCAGCAGCGCCGAAGTAGCAACTAATGAAAAACTGTTTTTT
once	TRBJ2-3	13	.	TRBV11-2	CASSQDFTDTQYF	TGTGCCAGCAGCCAGGACTTCACAGATACGCAGTATTTT
once	TRBJ2-7	13	TRBD1	TRBV29-1	CSVSRDRGYEQYF	TGCAGCGTTTCCCGGGACAGGGGGTACGAGCAGTACTTC
.	TRBJ1-4	15	TRBD1	TRBV19	CASSPETGVGEKLFF	TGTGCCAGTAGCCCCGAGACAGGGGTTGGCGAAAAACTGTTTTTT
.	TRBJ1-3	17	.	TRBV11-2	CASSLSGSASSGNTIYF	TGTGCCAGCAGCTTATCGGGAAGTGCGAGCTCTGGAAACACCATATATTTT
.	TRBJ2-2	15	TRBD1	TRBV11-3	CASSTDRGNTGELFF	TGTGCCAGCAGCACCGACAGGGGCAACACCGGGGAGCTGTTTTTT
.	TRBJ2-1	16	.	TRBV4-3	CASSQSREGLVHEQFF	TGCGCCAGCAGCCAATCGCGAGAGGGACTTGTGCATGAGCAGTTCTTC
.	TRBJ2-1	14	.	TRBV7-2	CASSLSSLANEQFF	TGTGCCAGCAGCTTAAGTAGCCTAGCGAATGAGCAGTTCTTC